This TCR beta chain was identified in a study of blood T cell repertoires in COVID-19. The wider study: Acute and convalescent COVID-19 specimens originated in the United States, Italy and Spain. PBMCs, B-cell-depleted T cells, or T cells provided the cDNA or gDNA that made up the material.

This clone was seen ten or more times. Trimming stripped 6 bases from V and 7 bases from J, with 12 bases between. The V gene's germline CDR1 is MNHEY and CDR2 SVGAGI. CDR3 length equals 12 residues. As handled by the study authors: Amplification of reference gene primers was used by the study to estimate nucleated cell counts. TCRdb's copy holds only in-frame clones and misses some; the assay was immunoSEQ multiplex PCR. Clone size and the V and J calls come from that table; the DNA yielded D and trimming. Of around 80,000 clones listed, under 85% were seen once; the top ten hold about 9%. V and J are TRBV6-5 and TRBJ1-2; D gene uncertain. Sequenced material: peripheral blood. The clonotype was recovered from a human donor in a cohort sampled during active COVID-19. CDR3 protein: CASSSAGSGYTF. CDR3 sequence (DNA): TGTGCCAGCAGCTCCGCAGGTAGTGGCTACACCTTC.